This T cell receptor (beta chain) appears in the sequencing data of a study of control samples from healthy donors and cancer patients. The J segment lost 2 bases and the V segment lost 6 bases, leaving 1 base of the junction unmatched. There are 13 residues in the CDR3. CDR1 is SNHLY, CDR2 FYNNEI, per germline. A single count supports this clone. The table came from immunoSEQ multiplex PCR; TCRdb's copy has only in-frame clones and leaves some out. The sample consists of about 200,000 clones, around 90% of them appearing once. This receptor was identified in a man aged 25 to 40 in good health. The source material was blood. The V gene is TRBV2, the J gene TRBJ2-7; 10 positions agree with TRBD1. The CDR3 coding sequence is TGTGCCAGCAGGGGGACAGGGGCCTACGAGCAGTACTTC. It translates to CASRGTGAYEQYF.